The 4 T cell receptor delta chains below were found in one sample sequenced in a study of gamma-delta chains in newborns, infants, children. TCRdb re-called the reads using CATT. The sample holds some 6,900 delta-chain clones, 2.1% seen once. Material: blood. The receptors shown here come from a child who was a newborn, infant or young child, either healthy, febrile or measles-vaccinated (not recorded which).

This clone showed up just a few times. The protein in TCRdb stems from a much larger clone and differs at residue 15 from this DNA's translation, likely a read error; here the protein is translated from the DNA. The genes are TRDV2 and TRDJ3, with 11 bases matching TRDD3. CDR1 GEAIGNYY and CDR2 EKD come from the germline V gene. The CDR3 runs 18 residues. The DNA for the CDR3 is TGTGCCTGTGACACCGTGGGGGATACGTCCTGGGACACCCGACGGATGTTTTTC. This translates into CACDTVGDTSWDTRRMFF.

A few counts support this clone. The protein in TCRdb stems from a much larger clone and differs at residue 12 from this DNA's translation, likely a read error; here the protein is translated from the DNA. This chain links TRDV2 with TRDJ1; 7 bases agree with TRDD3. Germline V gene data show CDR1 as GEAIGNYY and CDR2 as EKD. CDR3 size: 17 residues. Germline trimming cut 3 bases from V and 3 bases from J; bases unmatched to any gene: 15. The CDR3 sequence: CACDRGILPTYADKLIF. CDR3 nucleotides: TGTGCCTGTGACCGGGGGATCCTCCCTACGTACGCCGATAAACTCATCTTT.

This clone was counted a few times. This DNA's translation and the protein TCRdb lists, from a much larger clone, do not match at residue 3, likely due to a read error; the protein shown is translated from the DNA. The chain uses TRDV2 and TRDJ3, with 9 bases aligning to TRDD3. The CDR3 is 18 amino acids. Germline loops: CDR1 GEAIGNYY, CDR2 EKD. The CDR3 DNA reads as TGTGCCTATGACACCTGGGGGATGGGCACCTGGGACACCCGACAGATGTTTTTC. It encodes CAYDTWGMGTWDTRQMFF.

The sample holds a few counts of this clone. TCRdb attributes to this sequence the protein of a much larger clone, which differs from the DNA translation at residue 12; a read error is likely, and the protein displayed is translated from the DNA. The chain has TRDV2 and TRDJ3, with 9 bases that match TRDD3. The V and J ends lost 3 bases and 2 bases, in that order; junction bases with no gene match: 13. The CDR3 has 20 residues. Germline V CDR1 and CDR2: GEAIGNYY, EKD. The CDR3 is CACDSSWGMHSPWDTRQMFF. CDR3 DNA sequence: TGTGCCTGTGACTCTTCCTGGGGGATGCACAGCCCCTGGGACACCCGACAGATGTTTTTC.